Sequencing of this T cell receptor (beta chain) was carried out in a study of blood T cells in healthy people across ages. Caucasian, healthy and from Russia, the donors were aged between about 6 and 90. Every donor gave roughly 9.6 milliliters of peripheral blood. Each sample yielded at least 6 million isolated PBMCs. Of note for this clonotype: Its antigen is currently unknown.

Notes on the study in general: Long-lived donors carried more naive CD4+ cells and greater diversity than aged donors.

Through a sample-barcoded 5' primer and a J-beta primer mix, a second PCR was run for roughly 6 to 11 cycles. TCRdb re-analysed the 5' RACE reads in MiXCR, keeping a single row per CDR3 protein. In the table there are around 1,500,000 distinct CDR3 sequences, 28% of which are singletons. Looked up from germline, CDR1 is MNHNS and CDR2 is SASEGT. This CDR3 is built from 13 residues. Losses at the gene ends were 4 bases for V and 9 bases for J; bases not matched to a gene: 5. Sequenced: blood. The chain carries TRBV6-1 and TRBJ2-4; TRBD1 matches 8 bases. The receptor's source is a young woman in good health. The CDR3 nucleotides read TGTGCCAGCAGTGCAGAACAGGGGGGCATTCAGTACTTC. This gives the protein CASSAEQGGIQYF.